Here is one TCR beta chain with its context. Antigen: not known. This record belongs to a study of cytomegalovirus exposure and HLA in healthy donors. Study-level findings and limits: Cytomegalovirus association was assigned to around 150 TCR beta chains. Prior analysis indicated that the majority of TCR beta V segments exhibited productivity approximately 87% or approximately 30% of the time.

PCR employed 60 Vbeta and 13 Jbeta primers. In the original analysis: Later reanalysis found 60 million to 90 million unique TCR beta chains, around 11 million of them shared. Clones were sequenced by immunoSEQ multiplex PCR, and TCRdb holds only the in-frame ones, with some missing. The V and J calls and clone size are taken from that table; D and trimming were inferred from the DNA. The sample's table shows just over 150,000 clones. V lost 8 bases to trimming and J lost 4 bases, with 17 bases between them. The CDR3 is 13 amino acids. CDR1 is SQVTM and CDR2 is ANQGSEA in the germline V gene. The donors comprised healthy bone marrow donors.

The clonotype originates from a man aged 25-45 years in good health and CMV-seronegative. The sample was PBMCs. The chain joins TRBV29-1 to TRBJ1-1; TRBD1 might be the D (6 bases). The CDR3 DNA reads TGCAGCATCAAAACAGGGTCGGGCACTGAAGCTTTCTTT. Protein product: CSIKTGSGTEAFF.